This TCR beta chain is drawn from a study of T cell repertoires and HLA-DP antigens. V shed 4 bases and J shed 9 bases, with 10 bases lying between them. CDR1 and CDR2 from the germline V gene are MNHEY and SVGAGI. The CDR3 sequence is 13 residues long. The primer mix covered 54 TRBV segments and 13 TRBJ segments. Assay: immunoSEQ multiplex PCR; the TCRdb copy retains only in-frame clones and omits some. Among about 73,000 clones listed, roughly 77% were seen once. This clone was seen a single time. The antigen remains undetermined. This TCR was recovered from a man aged 55 to 70 in good health and CMV-seronegative. The sample taken for sequencing was CD4+ T cells from PBMCs. V and J are TRBV6-5 and TRBJ1-6, with D tentatively TRBD1 (5 bases). The CDR3 is CASSSGGGSPLHF. The DNA for the CDR3 is TGTGCCAGCAGTTCGGGGGGTGGTTCACCCCTCCACTTT.